The clone carrying this T cell receptor beta chain has more than one count but fewer than ten. What it recognizes is unknown. This sample is drawn from a study of T-cell memory formation after mild COVID-19. Overall study results and limits: A subset of responding clones appeared in pre-infection memory, suggesting cross-reactive memory joined. Day 15 to 85 contracting clones showed balanced CD4/CD8; day 15 to 37 expanders favored CD4+.

Germline CDR1 and CDR2: KGHDR and SFDVKD. This CDR3 is 12 amino acids long. Trimming took off 3 bases at V and 5 bases at J, with 4 bases between the two ends. TCRdb ran MiXCR on the 5' RACE reads and lists one entry per CDR3 protein. Found here are 290,000 or so distinct CDR3 sequences, less than 20% of them singletons; the top ten hold 20% to 25%. The TCR originated in a man aged 18 to 30 who had mild COVID-19 (a few samples of this study predate the infection). Cell type and time point are not known. The rearrangement uses TRBV24-1 and TRBJ1-5; the D is unclear. The sequenced sample was PBMCs or a T cell subset sorted from them (not recorded which). The DNA for the CDR3 is TGTGCCACCAGTGATCCGCATCAGCCCCAGCATTTT. Translating it yields CATSDPHQPQHF.